The next 12 T cell receptor beta chains were all read from a single sample in a study of technical replicates of blood from a few donors. Repertoires were generated with immunoSEQ multiplex PCR, while TCRdb's copy carries only in-frame clones and drops some. The table has more than 80,000 clones, approximately 95% seen once. Sequencing used T cells isolated from PBMCs. The source of these receptors is a human donor in good health.

The rearrangement uses TRBV7-2 and TRBJ2-1; 10 nucleotides agree with TRBD2. Germline trimming cut 1 base from V and 8 bases from J; bases unmatched to any gene: 5. Germline V gene data show CDR1 as SGHTA and CDR2 as FQGNSA. The CDR3 runs 15 residues. In DNA, the CDR3 is TGTGCCAGCAGCTTAGTTAGCGGGAGGCTAGATGAGCAGTTCTTC. Residues: CASSLVSGRLDEQFF.

The sample holds one count of this clone. The chain has TRBV9 and TRBJ2-1; TRBD2 agrees at 9 bases. Germline V CDR1 and CDR2: SGDLS, YYNGEE. The V and J ends lost 3 bases and 3 bases, in that order; junction bases with no gene match: 7. CDR3 size: 16 residues. CDR3 in amino acids: CASSGLAGMLYNEQFF. The CDR3 region has the DNA TGTGCCAGCAGCGGCCTAGCGGGAATGCTCTACAATGAGCAGTTCTTC.

V and J are TRBV7-3 and TRBJ1-1; D might be TRBD1 (5 bases). The CDR3 spans 14 residues. Germline V lookup: CDR1 SGHTA, CDR2 FQGTGA. V was cut by 5 bases and J by 4 bases, with 14 bases left in between. The DNA of the CDR3 is TGTGCCAGCAGCCAGACCAGGGAGGCCACTGAAGCTTTCTTT. As protein: CASSQTREATEAFF.

The chain links TRBV4-2 to TRBJ2-3; possibly TRBD2 for D (5 bases). V was cut by 2 bases and J by 3 bases, with 21 bases left in between. Germline CDR1 is LGHNA and CDR2 is YNFKEQ. The CDR3 length is 18 residues. The DNA of the CDR3 is TGTGCCAGCAGCCAATCCACTAGGTCTTATTACCCTACAGATACGCAGTATTTT. It encodes CASSQSTRSYYPTDTQYF.

The chain links TRBV25-1 to TRBJ1-1; 7 bases are a match to TRBD1. Germline CDR1 is MGHDK and CDR2 is SYGVNS. V shed 5 bases and J 4 bases; nucleotides not matched to a gene: 13. This CDR3 has 16 residues. CDR3 sequence: CASSWAEYRGGTEAFF. The CDR3 DNA follows: TGTGCCAGCAGTTGGGCCGAGTACAGGGGTGGCACTGAAGCTTTCTTT.

V usage is TRBV16 and J usage is TRBJ2-7; D remains unclear. CDR1 is KGHSY and CDR2 is FQNENV in the germline V gene. This CDR3 has 14 residues. The V gene lost 4 bases and the J gene lost 6 bases, with 16 bases spanning the gap. CDR3 loop: CASSLDSHRREQYF. CDR3 in DNA: TGTGCCAGCAGCCTCGACTCCCATCGGCGCGAGCAGTACTTC.

This chain uses TRBV19 with TRBJ1-1; D may be TRBD1 (5 bases). Germline CDR1 LNHDA, CDR2 SQIVND (reference sequence). The CDR3 consists of 15 residues. V was cut by 7 bases and J by 0 bases, with 15 bases left in between. CDR3 protein: CASIQTRELNTEAFF. The CDR3 bases are TGTGCCAGTATCCAGACCAGGGAACTGAACACTGAAGCTTTCTTT.

The rearrangement joins TRBV29-1 to TRBJ2-3; 10 bases match TRBD2. The CDR3 sequence is 14 residues long. V lost 3 bases to trimming and J lost 4 bases; unmatched junction nucleotides: 4. CDR1 is SQVTM, CDR2 ANQGSEA, per germline. The CDR3 region is CSVDEREGPDTQYF. The DNA of the CDR3 is TGCAGCGTTGATGAGCGGGAGGGCCCAGATACGCAGTATTTT.

The chain recombines TRBV9 with TRBJ2-2; 10 bases are a match to TRBD1. V lost 0 bases and J lost 2; bases outside the gene matches: 16. The CDR3 spans 21 residues. CDR1 is SGDLS, CDR2 YYNGEE, per germline. The CDR3 loop reads CASSVVRDRGPSGRNTGELFF. CDR3 bases: TGTGCCAGCAGCGTAGTTAGAGACAGGGGGCCAAGCGGGAGAAACACCGGGGAGCTGTTTTTT.

The V call is TRBV11-2, the J call TRBJ2-7; the match to TRBD2 covers 8 bases. The trim removed 1 base at V and 6 bases at J, leaving 2 bases unmatched. CDR3 length equals 13 residues. Looked up from germline, CDR1 is SGHAT and CDR2 is FQNNGV. The CDR3 nucleotides read TGTGCCAGCAGCTTAGGCCTAGCGGGCGAGCAGTACTTC. As protein: CASSLGLAGEQYF.

This clone was seen just once. V is TRBV7-8 and J is TRBJ2-7; D might be TRBD2 (5 bases). Germline V lookup: CDR1 SGHVS, CDR2 FQNEAQ. The ends were cut back, 4 bases at V and 2 bases at J, with 12 bases in the middle. This CDR3 has 14 residues. The DNA for the CDR3 is TGTGCCAGCAGCTCCGGAGGACTCACCTACGAGCAGTACTTC. Protein product: CASSSGGLTYEQYF.

V is TRBV14 and J is TRBJ2-1; 9 bases line up with TRBD2. Trimming cost V 1 base and J 9 bases; bases outside gene matches: 16. The CDR3 extends over 18 amino acids. Germline V gene sequence: CDR1 SGHDN, CDR2 FVKESK. CDR3 in DNA: TGTGCCAGCAGCCAAGTACCGGTGAGGCTAGCGGGATGGGGTGAGCAGTTCTTC. Translated: CASSQVPVRLAGWGEQFF. Full variable domain (rest looked up from reference TRBV14 and TRBJ2-1): EAGVTQFPSHSVIEKGQTVTLRCDPISGHDNLYWYRRVMGKEIKFLLHFVKESKQDESGMPNNRFLAERTGGTYSTLKVQPAELEDSGVYFCASSQVPVRLAGWGEQFFGPGTRLTVL.